Given below is one T cell receptor (beta chain) in context. Its cognate antigen is unknown. V lost 3 bases to trimming and J lost 4 bases, with 8 bases between them. The germline gives CDR1 MRHNA, CDR2 SNTAGT. This CDR3 region has 13 residues. This record belongs to a study of a mutant IDH1 vaccine in newly diagnosed glioma. Study as a whole: A roughly 60% male, approximately 40% female split and a mean age of about 44 years characterized treated patients. Before enrollment, patients got radiotherapy alone, temozolomide alone, or mostly the combination. Study-wide findings and caveats: Induction of immune responses by the vaccine occurred in about 95% of patients.

As to time point: baseline, week 1 (first vaccination visit). The treatment is: pre-vaccination baseline after standard-of-care therapy. The protocol was immunoSEQ multiplex PCR, while the TCRdb copy is restricted to in-frame clones and leaves out a portion. This table holds approximately 54,000 clones, approximately 80% found once. The source was PBMCs, collected from a glioma patient treated with radiotherapy, temozolomide or both. The rearrangement links TRBV6-4 to TRBJ2-3; D is perhaps TRBD2 (5 bases). This receptor was taken from a man between 18 and 35 years old with glioma. CDR3 sequence reads: CASSEERADTQYF. The DNA of the CDR3 is TGTGCCAGCAGTGAGGAGAGGGCAGATACGCAGTATTTT.